These 2 T cell receptor beta chains came from one sample sequenced in a study of human T cells and chemical hapten exposure. The sample's time point: patch test 3, about 24 weeks after DPC sensitization. As for treatment: therapeutic diphenylcyclopropenone sensitization with weekly scalp DPC. TCRdb reprocessed the RACE reads via MiXCR and lists one record per CDR3 protein. The data contain some 89,000 distinct CDR3 sequences, 27% of them singletons. Specimen: whole blood, collected in connection with sensitization to the hapten diphenylcyclopropenone (DPC). Source of these receptors: a middle-aged man with alopecia areata. Some clones in this sample may be carry-over from other donors' samples.

The CDR3: CASSLGKGDIQYF. The CDR3 DNA follows: TGTGCCAGCAGTTTAGGGAAGGGAGACATTCAGTACTTC. This sequence joins TRBV28 and TRBJ2-4; D may be TRBD2 (5 bases). This CDR3 has 13 residues. V was pared by 2 bases and J by 8 bases, with 10 bases between. Germline CDR1 MDHEN, CDR2 SYDVKM.

This clonotype was counted only a few times. This sequence joins TRBV27 and TRBJ1-6; the D gene is possibly TRBD1 (6 bases). The CDR3 spans 14 residues. The germline gives CDR1 MNHEY, CDR2 SMNVEV (reference sequence). Trimming removed 2 bases at V and 9 bases at J, with 11 bases between. CDR3 loop: CASSLIGGLSPLHF. In nucleotides, the CDR3 is TGTGCCAGCAGTTTAATTGGGGGGCTTTCACCCCTCCACTTT.